This TCR beta chain was retrieved from a study of T-cell memory formation after mild COVID-19. Trimming removed 4 bases from V and 3 bases from J, with 12 bases in between. Germline loops: CDR1 LGHNA, CDR2 YNFKEQ. This CDR3 is built from 15 residues. TCRdb re-called the 5' RACE reads with MiXCR, one entry per CDR3 protein. The sample carries around 400,000 distinct CDR3 sequences, approximately 24% recorded once. The sequence was collected from an adult woman who had mild COVID-19 (a few samples of this study predate the infection). Cell type and time point are not known. Material for sequencing was PBMCs or a T cell subset sorted from them (not recorded which). The chain has TRBV4-2 and TRBJ1-4; D is ambiguous. The CDR3 DNA is TGTGCCAGCAGCCCCCTGGGGTCGGCTAATGAAAAACTGTTTTTT. Amino acids: CASSPLGSANEKLFF.